Here is one T cell receptor (beta chain) with its context. These data are taken from a study of blood T cell repertoires in COVID-19. Assignment of participants to cohorts was predicated upon participant-reported clinical history. Recovered participants had two consecutive negative NP/OP PCR tests, healthcare professional clearance, or symptom resolution. Repertoires were generated with immunoSEQ multiplex PCR, while TCRdb's copy carries only in-frame clones and drops some. The table lists 250,000 to 300,000 clones, approximately 86% of them singletons, with around 1% in the top ten. This CDR3 has 16 residues. Germline CDR1 reads LNHDA; CDR2 reads SQIVND (reference sequence). The junction had 11 bases not matched to a gene; V was cut back by 3 bases and J by 4 bases.

Sequencing was done on a sample of PBMCs or T cells enriched from blood (not recorded which). This TCR derives from a woman aged 25 to 39 who had recovered from COVID-19. V and J are TRBV19 and TRBJ1-2, with 7 bases aligning to TRBD1. The CDR3 reads CASSIDQDRFFYGYTF. The CDR3 nucleotides are TGTGCCAGTAGTATCGATCAGGACAGGTTTTTCTATGGCTACACCTTC. The full variable domain, rest sourced from reference TRBV19 and TRBJ1-2, is DGGITQSPKYLFRKEGQNVTLSCEQNLNHDAMYWYRQDPGQGLRLIYYSQIVNDFQKGDIAEGYSVSREKKESFPLTVTSAQKNPTAFYLCASSIDQDRFFYGYTFGSGTRLTVV.